The present TCR beta chain was sequenced within a study of blood T cell repertoires in COVID-19 (dated by TCRdb to 2018 to 2021). Regarding the complete study: Collaborator samples came from the United States, Italy and Spain and covered acute and convalescent phases of COVID-19. The sample metadata nearly always contained a de-identified subject ID, COVID-19 status, age in years and sex. The repertoires were released in a freely available public database meant as a resource for research on the immune response to SARS-CoV-2. The dataset comprised deeply sampled blood TCRbeta repertoires from subjects exposed to, actively infected with, or recovered from COVID-19. The samples were drawn from the first 160 participants of the ongoing ImmuneRACE study and from 1,200 or so subjects provided by 6 global collaborators. Where available, HLA class I and class II types were obtained from metadata supplied by the sample provider rather than from assay-based typing. The material from the prospective study consisted of cDNA or gDNA derived from T cells, B-cell-depleted T cells, or PBMCs. On the study overall, not on this receptor specifically: The quantity of clinical and demographic metadata differed by source and by participant and was supplied without curation.

TCRbeta CDR3 regions were amplified from genomic DNA using the immunoSEQ Assay, a bias-controlled multiplex PCR. The paper's processing steps were these. Nucleated cell counts per sample were estimated from amplification of reference gene primers within the assay. Sequence reads were collapsed and filtered to measure the absolute abundance of every unique TCRbeta CDR3 rearrangement. Productive Simpson clonality was computed per sample as the square root of Simpson's diversity index over productive rearrangements. In its TCRdb copy, this immuneACCESS table keeps in-frame sequences only and misses some clones. Where compared with another copy, unresolved V genes explain less than half of these, and the others have no known cause. The V and J calls and clone size were taken over from that table, and D and trimming were inferred from the DNA. Within this sample are about 190,000 clones, with approximately 84% of them counted one time only. About 3.5% of the sample rests with the top ten.

Inclusive of the bounding cysteine and phenylalanine, the CDR3 is 17 residues long. Only the CDR3 portion is preserved as DNA: 51 bases, with reading frame beginning at the first base. CDR1 LNHDA and CDR2 SQIVND are derived from the germline V gene (reference sequence). With respect to this clone: Its antigen remains undetermined. Mismatch with germline at one junction end may stem from a read error.

Enrolling through a virtual design, the prospective study's participants ranged in age from about 18 to 89 years and lived across 24 United States geographic areas. In the prospective study, cohorts were assigned on the basis of participant-reported clinical history obtained from a screening survey and a study questionnaire. Recovered participants in ImmuneRACE Cohort 3 were defined as having two consecutive negative NP/OP PCR tests, clearance from a healthcare professional, or resolution of symptoms. In the prospective study, mobile phlebotomists collected whole blood, serum and a nasopharyngeal or oropharyngeal swab from each participant. Participants in the prospective study had the option to provide additional blood draws and questionnaires over a roughly two-month period. Before DNA extraction, blood samples from the prospective study were shipped at room temperature or frozen.

The rearranged chain carries TRBV19 and TRBJ2-1, with 10 bases in between that match TRBD2. The source of this sequence is a woman in her twenties or thirties who had recovered from COVID-19. Sequencing was performed on PBMCs or T cells enriched from blood (not recorded which). Here the CDR3 is given as CASSMRLAGAGYNEQFF. The DNA is as follows: TGTGCCAGTAGTATGCGCCTAGCGGGGGCGGGGTACAATGAGCAATTCTTC.